Given below is one T cell receptor (beta chain) in context. Taking its sample share into account, this clonotype is large (0.1 to 1%). Its antigen is still unknown. Nothing much larger sits one base from this clone, and base qualities are not available. The data are from a study of vaccination and CD4 T cells after COVID-19 (dated by TCRdb to 2021 to 2024). Regarding the research as a whole: SARS-CoV-2 positivity had been established in the convalescent patients by nasal swab PCR, and mild disease was recorded in several of these patients and severe disease in one. The convalescent cohort included six males and four females, with two Hispanic individuals, seven Caucasians, two Asians and one multiracial person. Each participant got two doses of either the Pfizer-BioNTech BNT162b2 vaccine (n=8) or the Moderna mRNA-1273 vaccine (n=2). Post-COVID blood samples were collected from convalescent patients a median of about 92 days after diagnosis, with a range of about 30 to 161 days. The time from the second vaccine dose to post-vaccine blood sampling had a median of roughly 70 days and ranged from about 14 to 250 days. For stimulating the cultures, overlapping spike peptide pools were used, derived from SARS-CoV-2 as well as from the common cold coronaviruses HCoV-NL63, HCoV-OC43 and HCoV-229E. As controls, cultures received a CEFX viral epitope pool (the positive control), an HIV-1 Nef peptide pool (the negative control), or no peptide at all. The spike-specific CD4+ TCR repertoire was compared before and after mRNA vaccination in 10 COVID-19 convalescent patients and a few infection-naive healthy vaccine recipients. Study-wide conclusions, independent of this receptor: An increase in the median number of SARS-CoV-2-reactive clonotypes from some 20 after infection to roughly 38 after vaccination was observed, but the change was not found to be significant. Only a relatively small number of convalescent patients were included in the study, and early timepoints following natural infection were not analyzed. Among the post-vaccine SARS-CoV-2-reactive clones in convalescent patients, a median approximately 86% showed up only after vaccination, which suggests vaccine-specific priming. Of the vaccine-specific clones in convalescent patients, 304 of 307, or nearly all, reacted only to SARS-CoV-2 spike and did not cross-react with common cold coronaviruses.

The treatment or condition tag for this specimen amounts to: roughly 11-day PBMC culture with coronavirus spike peptide pools or control peptides (ViraFEST assay). The ViraFEST assay was used in the study, in which antigen-specific T cells were expanded with peptide pools and expanded clonotypes were subsequently identified by TCR sequencing. The convalescent patients' positive SARS-CoV-2 PCR tests were from March to December 2020, which was before the Alpha, Beta and Delta variants emerged in the United States. About 2 million PBMCs per well were cultured in IMDM with about 5% human AB serum and about 9.2 IU/ml IL-2, plus 10 ug/ml peptide pools. Half of the culture medium was replaced with fresh IL-2-containing medium on days 3 and 7. Once the cells had been in culture for roughly 10 days, the EasySep CD4+ T cell isolation kit was used to isolate CD4+ T cells by negative selection. PBMCs were separated from whole blood using Ficoll-Paque Plus gradient centrifugation and then either used fresh or cryopreserved at -140C. In general, triplicate wells were set up for every culture condition.

Libraries were made using PCR. At the Johns Hopkins FTIC core, DNA from the cultured CD4+ T cells underwent TCR sequencing with the Oncomine TCR Beta short-read assay. The QIAamp micro DNA kit was used to extract genomic DNA from the cultured CD4+ T cells. Oncomine TCR Beta libraries from cultured CD4+ T cells were pooled using unique dual indexes and sequenced on an Illumina iSeq 100. Processing in the source paper ran as follows. Non-productive sequences were filtered out, and CDR3s that did not start with C, did not end with F or W, or were shorter than 7 amino acids were discarded. Antigen-specific clonotypes were identified using the MANAFEST web application through comparison of peptide-stimulated wells with reference and other culture wells. To be called positive, a clone needed an FDR below 0.05, an odds ratio above 5, and a productive frequency above 0.1% in at least two of three replicate wells. Cross-reactive clonotypes were defined as significantly expanded in both SARS-CoV-2 spike wells and at least one common cold coronavirus spike condition. Levenshtein distances (stringdist) and unrooted phylogenetic trees (ape) in R version 3.6.1 were used to assess CDR3 homology. TCRdb ran its own pipeline on the public reads, namely fastp trimming at Q25 and MiXCR clone calling, and kept in-frame beta chains. CDR3 protein duplicates are merged, each entry listing the most common genes and DNA. Here the V and J calls rest on TCRdb's processing, not on the authors' analysis. Across this sample there are more than 10,000 distinct CDR3 sequences, with about three fifths seen only once. Together, the top ten hold more than 10% of the sample.

This sequence originates from a human donor who had recovered from COVID-19. The sequenced sample was CD4+ T cells from blood, cultured in vitro.

The CDR3 corresponds to CASSSGLAGPDTQYF. The sequenced DNA is TGTGCCAGCAGCTCCGGACTAGCGGGACCAGATACGCAGTATTTT. The chain was built from TRBV7-9 and TRBJ2-3, with TRBD2 matching 12 junction bases. Reading the germline V gene (reference sequence) gives CDR1 SEHNR and CDR2 FQNEAQ. V is cut back by 4 bases and J by 4 bases, with 3 bases in the junction unmatched. Inclusive of the bounding cysteine and phenylalanine, the CDR3 is 15 residues long. Only the CDR3 region is kept as DNA, spanning 45 bases read in frame from base 1.